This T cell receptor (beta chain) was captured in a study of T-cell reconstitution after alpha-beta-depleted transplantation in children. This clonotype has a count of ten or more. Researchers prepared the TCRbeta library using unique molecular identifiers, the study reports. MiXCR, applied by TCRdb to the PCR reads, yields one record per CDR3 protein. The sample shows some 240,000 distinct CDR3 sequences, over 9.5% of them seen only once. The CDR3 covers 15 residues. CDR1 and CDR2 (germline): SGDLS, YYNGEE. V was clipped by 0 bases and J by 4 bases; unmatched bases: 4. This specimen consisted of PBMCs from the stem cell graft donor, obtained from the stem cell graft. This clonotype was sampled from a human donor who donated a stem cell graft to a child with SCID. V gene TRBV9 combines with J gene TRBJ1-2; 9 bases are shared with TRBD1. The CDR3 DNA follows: TGTGCCAGCAGCGTAGCGCGGACAGGGGTCTATGGCTACACCTTC. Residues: CASSVARTGVYGYTF.